These 21 T cell receptor beta chains came from one sample sequenced in a study of control samples from healthy donors and cancer patients. Assay used: immunoSEQ multiplex PCR; TCRdb lists only in-frame clones, some missing. The data show some 150,000 clones, about 90% seen once. Sequenced material: blood. These receptors all come from a man aged 25-45 years in good health.

The CDR3: CASSLGARNNEQFF. As DNA, the CDR3 is TGTGCCAGCAGCCTGGGGGCACGGAACAATGAGCAGTTCTTC. The V gene is TRBV5-8, the J gene TRBJ2-1, with D maybe TRBD1 (6 bases). This CDR3 is 14 amino acids long. Per germline, CDR1 SGHTS and CDR2 YDEGEE. V was trimmed by 4 bases and J by 5 bases, leaving 13 bases between them.

The chain is built from TRBV6-5 and TRBJ2-1; perhaps D is TRBD1 or TRBD2 (5 bases each). This CDR3 has 14 amino acids. Between the trimmed V and J ends, which lost 5 bases and 10 bases, there was a span of 18 bases. Per germline, CDR1 MNHEY and CDR2 SVGAGI. Written as DNA, the CDR3 is TGTGCCAGCAGTCCGAACCGGGACCCCACCGAGCAGTTCTTC. Protein: CASSPNRDPTEQFF.

The gene calls are TRBV2 and TRBJ1-2; 9 bases match TRBD1. CDR3 size: 14 residues. The germline V gene encodes CDR1 SNHLY and CDR2 FYNNEI. With V trimmed by 5 bases and J by 3 bases, 4 bases remained unmatched. CDR3 loop: CASSRDRVDYGYTF. CDR3 nucleotides: TGTGCCAGCAGTAGGGACAGGGTTGACTATGGCTACACCTTC.

The chain links TRBV19 to TRBJ2-6; D gene uncertain. V was cut by 3 bases and J by 1 base, with 7 bases left in between. The CDR3 runs 15 residues. Germline assignment: CDR1 LNHDA and CDR2 SQIVND (reference sequence). The CDR3 spells CASSMMGSGANVLTF. CDR3 DNA sequence: TGTGCCAGTAGTATGATGGGATCTGGGGCCAACGTCCTGACTTTC.

The CDR3 reads CASSLNTGTNGELFF. In nucleotides, the CDR3 is TGCGCCAGCTCCCTTAATACAGGGACAAACGGGGAGCTGTTTTTT. The chain has TRBV5-1 and TRBJ2-2; maybe TRBD1 (6 bases). The CDR3 is made up of 15 amino acids. Trimming removed 7 bases from V and 7 bases from J, with 20 bases in between. The germline V gene encodes CDR1 SGHRS and CDR2 YFSETQ. The full variable domain, completed using reference TRBV5-1 and TRBJ2-2, is KAGVTQTPRYLIKTRGQQVTLSCSPISGHRSVSWYQQTPGQGLQFLFEYFSETQRNKGNFPGRFSGRQFSNSRSEMNVSTLELGDSALYLCASSLNTGTNGELFFGEGSRLTVL.

The rearrangement links TRBV9 to TRBJ2-1, with 9 bases fitting TRBD2. CDR3 length equals 17 residues. The germline gives CDR1 SGDLS, CDR2 YYNGEE. V dropped 0 bases and J dropped 2; count of bases not matched to a gene: 6. Written as DNA, the CDR3 is TGTGCCAGCAGCGTAGACGGTGCGGGGGGGGCCTACAATGAGCAGTTCTTC. Translated: CASSVDGAGGAYNEQFF.

The V and J genes are TRBV5-1 and TRBJ1-5, with a possible D match to TRBD1 (6 bases). Per germline, CDR1 SGHRS and CDR2 YFSETQ. This CDR3 contains 13 residues. V gave up 0 bases and J gave up 5 bases, with 6 bases separating them. The CDR3 spells CASSLDRDQPQHF. The CDR3 DNA follows: TGCGCCAGCAGCTTGGACAGGGATCAGCCCCAGCATTTT. The full variable domain, completed using reference TRBV5-1 and TRBJ1-5, is KAGVTQTPRYLIKTRGQQVTLSCSPISGHRSVSWYQQTPGQGLQFLFEYFSETQRNKGNFPGRFSGRQFSNSRSEMNVSTLELGDSALYLCASSLDRDQPQHFGDGTRLSIL.

This chain connects TRBV3-1 (or the pseudogene TRBV3-2) to TRBJ2-7, with 7 bases lining up with TRBD1. Unmatched junction bases numbered 2, after V lost 2 bases and J lost 7 bases. Germline V gene lookup returns CDR1 LGHDT and CDR2 YNNKEL (reference sequence). The CDR3 extends over 12 amino acids. The CDR3 coding sequence is TGTGCCAGCAGCCAATCGGACAGGGAGCAGTACTTC. Amino acid sequence: CASSQSDREQYF.

This chain connects TRBV5-6 to TRBJ1-6; D perhaps matches TRBD1 (5 bases). The V gene's germline CDR1 is SGHDT and CDR2 YYEEEE. The CDR3 length is 15 residues. The V and J ends lost 5 bases and 10 bases respectively, with 19 bases between them. The CDR3 here is CASRVLGRDFSPLHF. CDR3 nucleotides: TGTGCCAGCAGAGTTTTGGGCAGGGATTTCTCACCCCTCCACTTT.

V and J are TRBV11-2 and TRBJ1-2; D is unresolved. The CDR3 loop spans 13 amino acids. CDR1 and CDR2 (germline): SGHAT, FQNNGV. Between the trimmed V and J ends, which lost 0 bases and 8 bases, there was a span of 10 bases. The CDR3 sequence is CASSLDGPYGYTF. For the CDR3, the DNA is TGTGCCAGCAGCTTAGACGGACCCTACGGCTACACCTTC.

The CDR3 region is CASSQLEGRGDEQFF. In DNA form, the CDR3 reads TGTGCCAGCAGCCAGCTGGAGGGGCGCGGGGATGAGCAGTTCTTC. The rearrangement joins TRBV4-2 to TRBJ2-1, with D possibly TRBD2 on 6 matching bases. V dropped 3 bases and J dropped 8 bases, with 17 bases sitting between them. There are 15 residues in the CDR3. Germline loops: CDR1 LGHNA, CDR2 YNFKEQ.

This chain joins TRBV6-1 and TRBJ1-5, with 8 bases aligning to TRBD1. Trimming cost V 4 bases and J 5 bases; bases outside gene matches: 13. The CDR3 is 17 residues long. Germline V gene lookup returns CDR1 MNHNS and CDR2 SASEGT. The CDR3 is CASSVTRAGGMDQPQHF. CDR3 DNA: TGTGCCAGCAGTGTCACTAGGGCAGGGGGCATGGATCAGCCCCAGCATTTT.

The V gene is TRBV3-1 (or the pseudogene TRBV3-2), the J gene TRBJ2-1, with 14 bases identical to TRBD2. J lost 4 bases, V lost 4 bases, and 9 bases had no gene match. The CDR3 runs 18 residues. From germline, CDR1 is LGHDT and CDR2 YNNKEL (reference sequence). The CDR3 DNA reads TGTGCCAGCAGCCCCCCGGGACTAGCGGGGGCCCTTTACAATGAGCAGTTCTTC. Translation gives CASSPPGLAGALYNEQFF.

This chain connects TRBV23-1 to TRBJ2-2; 7 bases line up with TRBD1. TRBV23-1 is designated an ORF whose function remains uncertain. The CDR3 totals 17 residues. V lost 0 bases and J lost 2; bases outside the gene matches: 6. The CDR3 sequence: CASSQSRGTENTGELFF. As DNA, the CDR3 is TGCGCCAGCAGTCAATCGAGGGGGACAGAAAACACCGGGGAGCTGTTTTTT.

This clone was seen a single time. The chain combines TRBV19 with TRBJ1-1; D gene uncertain. Germline V CDR1 and CDR2: LNHDA, SQIVND (reference sequence). The V gene lost 4 bases and the J gene lost 0 bases, with 12 bases spanning the gap. CDR3 length equals 15 residues. CDR3 region: CASSNGLYMNTEAFF. In DNA form, the CDR3 reads TGTGCCAGTAGTAACGGTCTCTACATGAACACTGAAGCTTTCTTT.

The chain carries TRBV30 and TRBJ1-2; 10 nucleotides line up with TRBD1. CDR1 is GTSNPN, CDR2 SVGIG, per germline (reference sequence). The CDR3 spans 14 residues. With V trimmed by 3 bases and J by 0 bases, 1 base remained unmatched. CDR3 in DNA: TGTGCCTGGAGCGGGACAGGGGCTAACTATGGCTACACCTTC. This gives the protein CAWSGTGANYGYTF.

This clone was picked up one time. This rearrangement joins TRBV30 to TRBJ1-2, with 7 bases matching TRBD1. J was trimmed by 5 bases and V by 0 bases; bases with no gene match: 12. CDR3 length equals 16 residues. The germline gives CDR1 GTSNPN, CDR2 SVGIG (reference sequence). This chain's CDR3 is CAWSVSGQSVGYGYTF. The CDR3 coding sequence is TGTGCCTGGAGTGTATCGGGACAGTCCGTTGGGTATGGCTACACCTTC.

The V call is TRBV11-2, the J call TRBJ1-1, with 11 bases lining up with TRBD1. Germline CDR1 is SGHAT and CDR2 is FQNNGV. J lost 5 bases, V lost 4 bases, and 3 bases had no gene match. The CDR3 consists of 14 residues. The chain's CDR3 is CASSSDRGHTEAFF. In nucleotides, the CDR3 is TGTGCCAGCAGCTCGGACAGGGGGCATACTGAAGCTTTCTTT. Full variable domain (outside the CDR3, taken from reference TRBV11-2 and TRBJ1-1): EAGVAQSPRYKIIEKRQSVAFWCNPISGHATLYWYQQILGQGPKLLIQFQNNGVVDDSQLPKDRFSAERLKGVDSTLKIQPAKLEDSAVYLCASSSDRGHTEAFFGQGTRLTVV.

This rearrangement joins TRBV6-1 to TRBJ1-2; D unclear. Trimming removed 1 base from V and 4 bases from J, with 13 bases in between. The CDR3 contains 15 residues. Per germline, CDR1 MNHNS and CDR2 SASEGT. DNA of the CDR3: TGTGCCAGCAGTGAAGGAGGAGCCGGGTTCTATGGCTACACCTTC. This gives the protein CASSEGGAGFYGYTF.

The chain employs TRBV19 and TRBJ2-1; the D call may be TRBD1 or TRBD2 (5 bases each). Germline V CDR1 and CDR2: LNHDA, SQIVND (reference sequence). The CDR3 is made up of 13 amino acids. Deletions cut 10 bases from V and 4 bases from J, with 14 bases between. The CDR3 DNA is TGTGCCACCCGGGGCGGCCTTTACAATGAGCAGTTCTTC. Protein product: CATRGGLYNEQFF. The whole variable domain, filled in from reference TRBV19 and TRBJ2-1, reads DGGITQSPKYLFRKEGQNVTLSCEQNLNHDAMYWYRQDPGQGLRLIYYSQIVNDFQKGDIAEGYSVSREKKESFPLTVTSAQKNPTAFYLCATRGGLYNEQFFGPGTRLTVL.

Worth noting for this clone: A junction boundary mismatches the germline segment, possibly from a read error. The chain has TRBV12-3 or TRBV12-4 and TRBJ2-7, with D perhaps assigned TRBD1 or TRBD2 (6 bases each). The CDR3 has 11 residues. The CDR3 coding sequence is TGTGCCAGCAGCCAACCGGGGGACACGCACTTC. As protein: CASSQPGDTHF.